This T cell receptor (beta chain) was identified in a study of blood T cell repertoires in COVID-19. Study-level background: From the United States, Italy and Spain came samples of acute and convalescent COVID-19.

TCRdb's table, derived via immunoSEQ multiplex PCR, lists solely in-frame clones and lacks some. The data contain 450,000 or so clones, 90% of them singletons. The CDR3 is made up of 16 amino acids. Germline values: CDR1 LGHDT, CDR2 YNNKEL (reference sequence). The V gene end was trimmed by 5 bases and the J gene end by 0 bases; junction bases not matched to a gene: 10. The sample consisted of PBMCs or T cells enriched from blood (not recorded which). The origin of this receptor is a man younger than 30 who had recovered from COVID-19. This sequence joins TRBV3-1 (or the pseudogene TRBV3-2) and TRBJ2-7, with 7 bases lining up with TRBD1. The CDR3 DNA reads as TGTGCCAGCAGCTCGCCCGGGACAGAGCCCTCCTACGAGCAGTACTTC. Its translation is CASSSPGTEPSYEQYF.